A single sample is the source of the 11 T cell receptor beta chains below, sequenced in a study of shared clonotypes between healthy human individuals. Generated by immunoSEQ multiplex PCR, the TCRdb table keeps only in-frame clones and is missing some. There are 2 million or so clones in the sample; 85% to 95% occur only once, and more than 0.1% lies in the top ten. The sequencing input was naive CD4+ T cells sorted from blood. Noted subset: CD45RA+ positively selected. The receptors originated from a man aged 18 to 30 in good health.

This clone has only one observation. V is TRBV5-1 and J is TRBJ2-5; TRBD2 matches at 10 bases. Germline CDR1 SGHRS, CDR2 YFSETQ. Trimming at V came to 7 bases and at J to 1 base, leaving 7 bases not matched to a gene. The CDR3 consists of 15 residues. CDR3 amino acids: CASGVVAGGQETQYF. As DNA, the CDR3 is TGCGCCAGCGGGGTAGTAGCGGGGGGCCAAGAGACCCAGTACTTC.

V is TRBV6-5 and J is TRBJ1-6, with D perhaps matching TRBD1 (6 bases). The V end lost 6 bases, the J end lost 10 bases, and 16 bases lay between the germline ends. The germline V gene encodes CDR1 MNHEY and CDR2 SVGAGI. The CDR3 extends over 14 amino acids. The CDR3: CASRAQGQLSPLHF. CDR3 in DNA: TGTGCCAGCAGGGCACAGGGACAACTGTCACCCCTCCACTTT.

V gene TRBV5-6 combines with J gene TRBJ1-4; D might be TRBD1 (6 bases). The CDR3 extends over 14 amino acids. Per the germline V gene, CDR1 is SGHDT and CDR2 is YYEEEE. Trimming shortened V by 2 bases and J by 5 bases, and 10 bases separated the two germline ends. CDR3 sequence reads: CASSFGQTNEKLFF. The CDR3 nucleotides read TGTGCCAGCAGCTTCGGACAGACAAATGAAAAACTGTTTTTT. The complete variable domain, with remaining parts taken from reference TRBV5-6 and TRBJ1-4, reads DAGVTQSPTHLIKTRGQQVTLRCSPKSGHDTVSWYQQALGQGPQFIFQYYEEEERQRGNFPDRFSGHQFPNYSSELNVNALLLGDSALYLCASSFGQTNEKLFFGSGTQLSVL.

Remarks on this clone: The same CDR3 can be traced to other DNA sequences in this sample. The chain is built from TRBV7-2 and TRBJ2-3; D is unclear. V was cut by 5 bases and J by 0 bases, with 3 bases left in between. There are 12 residues in the CDR3. Looked up from germline, CDR1 is SGHTA and CDR2 is FQGNSA. The CDR3, as DNA: TGTGCCAGCAGCCTGAGCACAGATACGCAGTATTTT. Protein sequence: CASSLSTDTQYF.

This clone has only one observation. V usage is TRBV25-1 and J usage is TRBJ2-1, with D possibly matching TRBD2 (6 bases). The ends were cut back, 2 bases at V and 6 bases at J, with 17 bases in the middle. The CDR3 spans 16 residues. Looked up from germline, CDR1 is MGHDK and CDR2 is SYGVNS. Here the CDR3 reads CASSEGFSGNPNEQFF. As DNA, the CDR3 is TGTGCCAGCAGTGAAGGGTTTAGCGGTAACCCCAATGAGCAGTTCTTC.

The rearrangement uses TRBV10-3 and TRBJ2-3; either TRBD1 or TRBD2 may supply D (5 bases each). From germline, CDR1 is ENHRY and CDR2 SYGVKD. V lost 8 bases to trimming and J lost 4 bases, with 16 bases between them. The CDR3 is 14 amino acids. The CDR3 sequence: CAIAPGPPPDTQYF. CDR3 in DNA: TGTGCCATCGCACCGGGACCCCCCCCAGATACGCAGTATTTT.

This clone came up a few times. In the same sample, other DNA sequences code for this CDR3. The J gene is TRBJ1-2, the V gene TRBV7-2; D perhaps matches TRBD1 (6 bases). The CDR3 sequence is 12 residues long. The germline V and J ends were trimmed by 2 bases and 5 bases, with 6 bases remaining between them. The germline V gene has CDR1 SGHTA and CDR2 FQGNSA. DNA for the CDR3: TGTGCCAGCAGCTTAAGGGGGTATGGCTACACCTTC. This encodes CASSLRGYGYTF.

The chain combines TRBV6-5 with TRBJ2-7; D perhaps matches TRBD2 (5 bases). V was pared by 3 bases and J by 3 bases, with 15 bases between. The CDR3 totals 15 residues. The germline CDR1 and CDR2 sequences are MNHEY and SVGAGI. CDR3 sequence (DNA): TGTGCCAGCAGTTATGATGGGAGTTTAAGCTACGAGCAGTACTTC. Protein sequence: CASSYDGSLSYEQYF.

The rearrangement uses TRBV5-6 and TRBJ2-3; 14 bases line up with TRBD2. The CDR3 runs to 16 residues. Germline V gene lookup returns CDR1 SGHDT and CDR2 YYEEEE. V was pared by 7 bases and J by 3 bases, with 7 bases of the junction left unmatched. CDR3 DNA sequence: TGTGCCAGCGGGGGACTAGCGGGAGTTGGGACAGATACGCAGTATTTT. This translates into CASGGLAGVGTDTQYF.

The chain recombines TRBV6-4 with TRBJ1-5; no clear D. CDR3 length equals 12 residues. Germline-derived CDR1 and CDR2 are MRHNA and SNTAGT. Trimming pared 4 bases from V and 1 base from J, leaving 2 bases between. This CDR3 is CASSGSNQPQHF. The CDR3 bases are TGTGCCAGCAGTGGGAGCAATCAGCCCCAGCATTTT.

With regard to this clone: Other nucleotide sequences in the sample specify the same CDR3. V is TRBV18 and J is TRBJ1-5; no firm D call. This CDR3 has 14 residues. CDR1 KGHSH and CDR2 LQKENI come from the germline V gene. The V end was cut by 2 bases, the J end by 1 base, with 6 bases between. The CDR3: CASSPGSSNQPQHF. For the CDR3, the DNA is TGTGCCAGCTCACCAGGGTCCAGCAATCAGCCCCAGCATTTT.